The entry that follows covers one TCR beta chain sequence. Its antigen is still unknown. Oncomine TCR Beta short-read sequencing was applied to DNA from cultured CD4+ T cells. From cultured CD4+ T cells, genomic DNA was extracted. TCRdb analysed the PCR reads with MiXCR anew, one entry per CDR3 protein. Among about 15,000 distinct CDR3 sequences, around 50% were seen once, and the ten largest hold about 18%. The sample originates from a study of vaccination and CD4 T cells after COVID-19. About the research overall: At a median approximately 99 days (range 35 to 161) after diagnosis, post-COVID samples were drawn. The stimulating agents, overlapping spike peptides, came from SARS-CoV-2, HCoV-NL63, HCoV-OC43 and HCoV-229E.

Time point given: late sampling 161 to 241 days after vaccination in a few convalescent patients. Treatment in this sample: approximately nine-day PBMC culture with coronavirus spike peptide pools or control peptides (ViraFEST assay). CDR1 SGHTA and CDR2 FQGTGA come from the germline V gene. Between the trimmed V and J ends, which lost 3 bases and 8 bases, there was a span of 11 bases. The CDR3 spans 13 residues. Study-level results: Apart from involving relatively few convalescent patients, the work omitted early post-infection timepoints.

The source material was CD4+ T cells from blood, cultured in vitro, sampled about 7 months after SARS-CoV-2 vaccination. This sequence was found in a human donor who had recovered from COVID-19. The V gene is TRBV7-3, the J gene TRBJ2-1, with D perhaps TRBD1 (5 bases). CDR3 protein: CASSFQGRDEQFF. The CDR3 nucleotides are TGTGCCAGCAGCTTCCAGGGAAGGGATGAGCAGTTCTTC.